The rows below give T cell receptor beta chains drawn from one sample of a study of cytomegalovirus exposure and HLA in healthy donors. Method: immunoSEQ multiplex PCR; TCRdb's copy keeps in-frame clones and lacks some. The sample has around 150,000 clones, about 85% seen once; the top ten hold 2% to 2.5%. The source material was PBMCs. The receptors come from a man aged 18 to 35 in good health and CMV-seropositive. The CDR3 runs from the conserved cysteine through the conserved F or W. The order of the fields is clone size, D gene, V gene, J gene, CDR3 DNA, CDR3 protein. The D gene is left open where the match is weak. The size entry is marked missing in some rows and otherwise reads once, few, many or a size class.

abundance: .; d_gene: TRBD1; v_gene: TRBV5-4; j_gene: TRBJ1-4; CDR3nt: TGTGCCAGCAGCTTGGGGGGGACAGGGAGGACGGGTGAAAAACTGTTTTTT; CDR3aa: CASSLGGTGRTGEKLFF
abundance: few; d_gene: TRBD1; v_gene: TRBV2; j_gene: TRBJ1-2; CDR3nt: TGTGCCAGCAGTGAAGGTTCGTCAGGGGGTGGCTACACCTTC; CDR3aa: CASSEGSSGGGYTF
abundance: .; d_gene: .; v_gene: TRBV11-3; j_gene: TRBJ2-5; CDR3nt: TGTGCCAGCAGTCAGGGGCTCCAAGAGACCCAGTACTTC; CDR3aa: CASSQGLQETQYF
abundance: .; d_gene: TRBD1; v_gene: TRBV6-5; j_gene: TRBJ1-5; CDR3nt: TGTGCCAGCAGAGGACAGGGCAATCAGCCCCAGCATTTT; CDR3aa: CASRGQGNQPQHF
abundance: few; d_gene: .; v_gene: TRBV29-1; j_gene: TRBJ1-5; CDR3nt: TGCAGCGTGGCCGGGGGGCCAGAGAATCAGCCCCAGCATTTT; CDR3aa: CSVAGGPENQPQHF
abundance: .; d_gene: .; v_gene: TRBV2; j_gene: TRBJ1-3; CDR3nt: TGTGCCAGCGAAGGGGCTGGAAACACCATATATTTT; CDR3aa: CASEGAGNTIYF
abundance: .; d_gene: .; v_gene: TRBV7-9; j_gene: TRBJ2-7; CDR3nt: TGTGCCAGCAGCCCCTCCTCCGTACAGGACTACGAGCAGTACTTC; CDR3aa: CASSPSSVQDYEQYF
abundance: .; d_gene: TRBD2; v_gene: TRBV10-3; j_gene: TRBJ2-3; CDR3nt: TGTGCCATCAGCGGGGGGACCACAGATACGCAGTATTTT; CDR3aa: CAISGGTTDTQYF
abundance: .; d_gene: TRBD1; v_gene: TRBV19; j_gene: TRBJ1-1; CDR3nt: TGTGCCAGTACCCTTGGACAGGGGGTCCTCCCCATGAACACTGAAGCTTTCTTT; CDR3aa: CASTLGQGVLPMNTEAFF
abundance: .; d_gene: TRBD1; v_gene: TRBV9; j_gene: TRBJ2-1; CDR3nt: TGTGCCAGCAGCGTAACCCAGACAGGGGGGTACAATGAGCAGTTCTTC; CDR3aa: CASSVTQTGGYNEQFF
abundance: .; d_gene: TRBD1; v_gene: TRBV19; j_gene: TRBJ2-7; CDR3nt: TGTGCCAGTAGTATAGCCGGGACAGGGAGAGGGGGCGGCGAGCAGTACTTC; CDR3aa: CASSIAGTGRGGGEQYF
abundance: .; d_gene: .; v_gene: TRBV2; j_gene: TRBJ1-4; CDR3nt: TGTGCCAGCAGTGAAACCGGGTACCCAACTAATGAAAAACTGTTTTTT; CDR3aa: CASSETGYPTNEKLFF
abundance: once; d_gene: .; v_gene: TRBV5-4; j_gene: TRBJ2-5; CDR3nt: TGTGCCAGCTCGCGGTCACCGGGGGAGACCCAGTACTTC; CDR3aa: CASSRSPGETQYF
abundance: .; d_gene: TRBD1; v_gene: TRBV2; j_gene: TRBJ1-4; CDR3nt: TGTGCCAGCAGTGAAGTGGCGGGCAGGGGGGAGGAAAAACTGTTTTTT; CDR3aa: CASSEVAGRGEEKLFF
abundance: .; d_gene: TRBD2; v_gene: TRBV4-1; j_gene: TRBJ2-7; CDR3nt: TGCGCCAGCAGCCAAGGTCCAGGCGGGGGCTACGAGCAGTACTTC; CDR3aa: CASSQGPGGGYEQYF
abundance: .; d_gene: TRBD1; v_gene: TRBV5-4; j_gene: TRBJ1-6; CDR3nt: TGTGCCAGCAGCCCGGGACAGCTATATAATTCACCCCTCCACTTT; CDR3aa: CASSPGQLYNSPLHF